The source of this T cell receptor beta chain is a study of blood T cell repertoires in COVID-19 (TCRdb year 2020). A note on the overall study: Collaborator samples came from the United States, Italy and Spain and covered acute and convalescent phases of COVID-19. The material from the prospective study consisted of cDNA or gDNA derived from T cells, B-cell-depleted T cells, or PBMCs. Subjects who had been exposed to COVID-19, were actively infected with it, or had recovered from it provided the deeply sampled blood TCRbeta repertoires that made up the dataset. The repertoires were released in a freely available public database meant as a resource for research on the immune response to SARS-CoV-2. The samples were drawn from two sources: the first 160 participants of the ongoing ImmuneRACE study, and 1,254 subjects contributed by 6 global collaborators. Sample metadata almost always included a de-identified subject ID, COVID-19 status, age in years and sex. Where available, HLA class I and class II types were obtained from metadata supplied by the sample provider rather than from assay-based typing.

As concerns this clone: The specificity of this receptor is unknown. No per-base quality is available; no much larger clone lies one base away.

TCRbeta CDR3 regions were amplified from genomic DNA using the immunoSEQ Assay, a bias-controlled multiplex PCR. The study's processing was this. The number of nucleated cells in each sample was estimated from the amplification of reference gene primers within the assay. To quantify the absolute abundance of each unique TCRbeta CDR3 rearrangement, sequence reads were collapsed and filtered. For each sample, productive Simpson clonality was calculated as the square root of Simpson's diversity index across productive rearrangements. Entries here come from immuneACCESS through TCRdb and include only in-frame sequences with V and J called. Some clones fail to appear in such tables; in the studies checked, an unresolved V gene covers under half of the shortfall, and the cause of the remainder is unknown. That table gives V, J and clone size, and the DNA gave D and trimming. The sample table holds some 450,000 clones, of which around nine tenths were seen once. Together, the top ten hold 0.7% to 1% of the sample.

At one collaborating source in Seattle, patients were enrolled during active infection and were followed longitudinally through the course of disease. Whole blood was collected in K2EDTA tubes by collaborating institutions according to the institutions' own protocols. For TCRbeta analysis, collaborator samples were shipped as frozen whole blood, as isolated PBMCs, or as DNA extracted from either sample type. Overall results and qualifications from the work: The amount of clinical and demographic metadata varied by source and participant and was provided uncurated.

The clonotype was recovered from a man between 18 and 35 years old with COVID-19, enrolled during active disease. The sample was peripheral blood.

The nucleotides are TGTGCCAGCCAACGAGACAGGAACACTGAAGCTTTCTTT. Its amino acids are CASQRDRNTEAFF. The sequence links TRBV9 to TRBJ1-1; perhaps TRBD1 is the D gene, with 5 bases matching. CDR1 SGDLS and CDR2 YYNGEE are derived from the germline V gene. Cut back by 7 bases and 1 base, the V and J ends lie 11 bases apart. The cysteine opens and the phenylalanine closes a CDR3 of 13 amino acids. Of the read, only the CDR3 DNA is kept; its 39 bases are in frame from base 1.